A selection of T cell receptor beta chains follows, all from one sample in a study of esophageal squamous cell carcinoma under preoperative chemotherapy. From the PCR reads, TCRdb called clonotypes with MiXCR, one entry per CDR3 protein. Seen here are about 16,000 distinct CDR3 sequences, 48% observed once, and the top ten hold roughly 30%. Sampling was carried out from a patient given preoperative chemotherapy. The receptors come from a human donor with esophageal squamous cell carcinoma. The donor label of this sample is uncertain. Each CDR3 is given with its conserved first and last residue. A D gene is named only where the DNA matches it firmly. Clone size is not always given. Where it is, it says once, few, many or a class for expanded clones.

TRBV7-2	-	TRBD2	TRBJ2-7	CASSLVALAGASYEQYF	TGTGCCAGCAGCTTAGTTGCCCTAGCGGGTGCTTCCTACGAGCAGTACTTC
TRBV12-3/TRBV12-4	many	-	TRBJ2-1	CASRREEDGYNEQFF	TGTGCCAGCAGGAGAGAAGAGGACGGCTACAATGAGCAGTTCTTC
TRBV7-2	many	-	TRBJ2-5	CASSFPGETQYF	TGTGCCAGCAGCTTCCCAGGGGAGACCCAGTACTTC
TRBV6-1	-	-	TRBJ2-5	CASSESAGTETQYF	TGTGCCAGCAGTGAATCCGCAGGGACGGAGACCCAGTACTTC
TRBV7-2	many	-	TRBJ2-3	CASSSEGPADTQYF	TGTGCCAGCAGCTCAGAAGGTCCCGCAGATACGCAGTATTTT
TRBV12-3/TRBV12-4	-	-	TRBJ2-3	CASRVDNAQYF	TGTGCCAGCAGAGTGGACAACGCGCAGTATTTT
TRBV7-8	few	TRBD2	TRBJ2-2	CASTRRGGRSGELFF	TGTGCCAGCACCCGTCGGGGAGGGAGGTCCGGGGAGCTGTTTTTT
TRBV7-3	-	-	TRBJ2-3	CAGSEVRGTDTQYF	TGTGCGGGCAGCGAGGTACGTGGCACAGATACGCAGTACTTT
TRBV7-9	-	TRBD1	TRBJ2-4	CASSPGQGGQNIQYF	TGTGCCAGCAGCCCTGGACAGGGTGGCCAAAACATTCAGTACTTC
TRBV11-2	-	-	TRBJ2-4	CASSLTLLAKNIQYF	TGTGCCAGCAGCTTAACTCTCCTAGCCAAAAACATTCAGTACTTC
TRBV7-2	large	-	TRBJ2-5	CASSLYWGLETQYF	TGTGCCAGCAGCTTATATTGGGGCTTAGAGACCCAGTACTTC
TRBV7-7	medium-sized	-	TRBJ2-1	CASSLGINRNNEQFF	TGTGCCAGCAGCTTAGGTATCAACAGAAACAATGAGCAGTTCTTC
TRBV7-2	-	TRBD1	TRBJ2-1	CASSFRQGAYEQFF	TGTGCCAGCAGCTTCAGACAGGGGGCTTACGAGCAGTTCTTC
TRBV7-2	-	TRBD2	TRBJ2-3	CASSFPTSGCRLEDTQYF	TGTGCCAGCAGCTTTCCGACTAGCGGCTGCAGGCTTGAAGATACGCAGTATTTT
TRBV7-2	-	TRBD2	TRBJ2-5	CASSGGRGGGEETQYF	TGTGCCAGCAGCGGAGGTCGCGGGGGAGGTGAAGAGACCCAGTACTTC
TRBV6-1	-	TRBD2	TRBJ2-5	CASSGRTSGTRETQYF	TGTGCCAGCAGTGGTAGGACTAGCGGGACACGAGAGACCCAGTACTTC
TRBV12-3/TRBV12-4	-	TRBD2	TRBJ2-3	CASSQGLAVSGYTQYF	TGTGCCAGCAGTCAGGGACTAGCGGTTTCGGGGTATACGCAGTATTTT
TRBV7-8	few	TRBD2	TRBJ2-1	CASSFSRIIAGGANEQFF	TGTGCCAGCAGCTTCTCGCGGATCATAGCGGGAGGGGCCAATGAGCAGTTCTTC
TRBV7-2	-	-	TRBJ2-5	CASSAGPGAVAQDTQYF	TGTGCCAGCAGCGCGGGTCCTGGCGCCGTAGCCCAAGACACTCAGTACTTC
TRBV7-2	-	-	TRBJ2-4	CASSLGPGRIKNIQYF	TGTGCCAGCAGCTTGGGGCCGGGACGGATCAAAAACATCCAGTACTTC
TRBV7-2	-	TRBD1	TRBJ2-3	CASSFQGADTQYF	TGTGCCAGCAGCTTCCAGGGGGCAGATACGCAGTATTTT
TRBV6-5	-	-	TRBJ2-3	CASSWGTTGTDTQYF	TGTGCCAGCAGTTGGGGGACGACCGGCACAGATACGCAGTATTTT
TRBV6-1	-	TRBD2	TRBJ2-1	CASSPGGSGSNNEQFF	TGTGCCAGCTCTCCGGGGGGGAGCGGGAGTAACAATGAGCAGTTCTTC
TRBV7-3	-	-	TRBJ2-5	CASSPRSGGAETQYF	TGTGCCAGCAGCCCCCGCAGTGGGGGTGCAGAGACCCAGTACTTC
TRBV7-2	-	-	TRBJ2-7	CTSSLEVAYEQYF	TGTACCAGCAGCTTAGAGGTAGCGTACGAGCAGTACTTC
TRBV5-6	once	TRBD2	TRBJ2-5	CASSFLAGGEETQYF	TGTGCCAGCAGCTTCCTAGCGGGAGGGGAAGAGACCCAGTACTTC
TRBV20-1	many	TRBD2	TRBJ2-3	CSAREESSGRDTQYF	TGCAGTGCTAGAGAAGAGTCTAGCGGGAGGGATACGCAGTATTTT
TRBV7-6	-	-	TRBJ2-3	CASSVGLGGHAPDTQYF	TGTGCCAGCAGCGTAGGGCTAGGGGGACATGCCCCAGATACCCAGTATTTT
TRBV12-3/TRBV12-4	-	TRBD1	TRBJ2-4	CASSLAGQGYNEQYF	TGTGCCAGCAGTTTAGCGGGACAGGGGTACAATGAGCAGTACTTC
TRBV6-1	few	TRBD1	TRBJ2-5	CASSRDRGLETQYF	TGTGCCAGCTCCCGGGACAGGGGGCTGGAGACCCAGTACTTC
TRBV11-3	few	TRBD2	TRBJ2-1	CASSLGTSGTTYNEQFF	TGTGCCAGCAGCTTAGGTACTAGCGGAACCACCTACAATGAGCAGTTCTTC
TRBV11-3	many	TRBD2	TRBJ2-5	CASSPSSGWETQYF	TGTGCCAGCAGCCCCTCTAGCGGGTGGGAGACCCAGTACTTC
TRBV7-2	few	TRBD2	TRBJ2-7	CASSLGAGGLYEQYF	TGTGCCAGCAGCTTAGGAGCGGGAGGCCTCTACGAGCAGTACTTC
TRBV7-3	-	-	TRBJ2-3	CASSLKGSVSGLLNKDTQYF	TGTGCCAGCAGCTTAAAAGGAAGTGTCTCGGGGCTGTTAAACAAAGATACGCAGTATTTT
TRBV6-1	-	-	TRBJ2-5	CARRLAGRGQETQYF	TGTGCCAGGAGGCTCGCGGGCCGGGGCCAAGAGACGCAGTACTTC
TRBV7-2	many	TRBD2	TRBJ2-7	CATDWAGVSYEQYF	TGTGCCACCGATTGGGCGGGGGTTTCCTACGAGCAGTACTTC
TRBV11-1	-	-	TRBJ2-1	CASSPQRVYNEQFF	TGTGCCAGCAGCCCGCAGCGGGTCTACAATGAGCAGTTCTTC
TRBV11-3	-	TRBD2	TRBJ2-1	CASSLDKLAGSSSYNEQFF	TGTGCCAGCAGCTTAGATAAACTAGCGGGATCCAGCTCCTACAATGAGCAGTTCTTC
TRBV7-7	-	TRBD1	TRBJ2-5	CASSRTGEQETQYF	TGTGCTAGCAGCCGGACAGGGGAGCAAGAGACCCAGTACTTC
TRBV6-1	-	-	TRBJ2-7	CASSDVFSGSYEQYF	TGTGCCAGCAGTGATGTTTTTTCGGGGAGCTACGAGCAGTACTTC
TRBV5-1	few	-	TRBJ2-1	CASSLTNEQFF	TGCGCCAGCAGCTTAACAAATGAGCAGTTCTTC
TRBV11-1	-	TRBD2	TRBJ2-3	CASRGGRAENIQYF	TGTGCCAGCAGGGGAGGGAGAGCCGAAAACATTCAGTATTTT
TRBV6-2/TRBV6-3	many	TRBD2	TRBJ2-3	CATRLLGLAGTDTQYF	TGTGCCACCCGACTCCTAGGACTAGCGGGGACAGATACGCAGTATTTT
TRBV7-2	-	-	TRBJ2-3	CASRGREGGDTETQYF	TGTGCCAGCAGGGGGCGAGAGGGAGGAGACACAGAGACCCAGTATTTC
TRBV7-9	few	TRBD2	TRBJ2-3	CASSFPTSGDTDTQYF	TGTGCCAGCAGCTTCCCGACTAGCGGAGACACAGATACGCAGTATTTT
TRBV28	-	-	TRBJ1-4	CASSTFRGEKLFF	TGTGCCAGCAGCACTTTCAGGGGTGAAAAACTGTTTTTT
TRBV6-5	-	-	TRBJ2-1	CASSHMSSYNAQFF	TGTGCCAGCAGTCACATGAGCAGCTACAATGCGCAGTTCTTC
TRBV5-5	-	-	TRBJ2-5	CASSPTGRETQYF	TGTGCCAGCAGCCCCACAGGGAGGGAGACCCAGTACTTC
TRBV7-8	-	-	TRBJ2-1	CASSRSSGSYNEQFF	TGTGCCAGCAGCCGAAGCAGTGGCTCCTACAATGAGCAGTTCTTC
TRBV7-2	few	-	TRBJ2-1	CASSGGPWTEQFF	TGTGCCAGCAGCGGGGGCCCCTGGACGGAGCAGTTCTTC
TRBV19	-	TRBD1	TRBJ2-1	CASWDRGKYNEQFF	TGTGCCAGTTGGGACAGGGGGAAATACAATGAGCAGTTCTTC
TRBV6-2/TRBV6-3	few	-	TRBJ2-2	CASTAGTAGAWTGELFF	TGTGCCAGCACTGCCGGGACAGCGGGAGCATGGACCGGGGAGCTGTTTTTT